This TCR beta chain was profiled in a study of blood T cells in healthy people across ages. To note about this clonotype: The antigen is undetermined.

Study-wide findings and caveats: No conclusive comparison of naive versus antigen-experienced cells was possible with unsorted PBMCs. In long-lived donors, naive CD4+ cell counts and diversity exceeded those of aged donors.

Germline V gene sequence: CDR1 DFQATT, CDR2 SNEGSKA (reference sequence). CDR3 length equals 13 residues. V was shortened by 1 base and J by 7 bases, with 12 bases between the two germline ends. A second PCR, run for about 7 to 11 cycles, used a sample-barcoded 5' primer plus a J-beta primer mix. TCRdb reprocessed the 5' RACE reads with MiXCR, giving one entry per CDR3 protein. The sample has 650,000 to 800,000 distinct CDR3 sequences, under 55% seen once; the top ten hold around 21%. The rearrangement uses TRBV20-1 and TRBJ2-3; possible D gene TRBD2, 6 bases. The TCR originated in a man in his 60s in good health. The sample comprised blood. This chain's CDR3 is CSARGDWQNTQYF. DNA of the CDR3: TGCAGTGCTAGAGGGGACTGGCAAAATACGCAGTATTTT.